This T cell receptor (beta chain) was found in a study of identical twins. Study-level results: Modeled out-of-frame TCR alpha sharing in monozygotic twins fell below observed levels. Invariant MAIT and iNKT cells could partly confound zero-insertion analyses. Whereas memory repertoires showed no such difference, abundant cord blood beta clonotypes carried fewer insertions.

Via MiXCR, TCRdb re-called the 5' RACE reads, giving one row per CDR3 protein. The data hold 250,000 to 350,000 distinct CDR3 sequences, with roughly 9.7% observed a single time. This clonotype was seen repeatedly, ten times or more. The antigen remains undetermined. The CDR3 length is 13 residues. V lost 4 bases to trimming and J lost 3 bases; unmatched junction nucleotides: 6. In germline, CDR1 is DFQATT, CDR2 SNEGSKA (reference sequence). The data were also submitted as part of a second study, on yellow fever vaccine responses in identical twins.

This clonotype was obtained from a young woman in good health. The chain couples TRBV20-1 to TRBJ2-7, with 7 bases identical to TRBD2. Sequences were obtained from CD8+ T cells sorted from blood. The CDR3 nucleotides are TGCAGTGCTACACGTACTAGCGACTACGAGCAGTACTTC. The encoded protein is CSATRTSDYEQYF.